This T cell receptor beta chain stems from a study of lymphopenia after photon versus proton radiotherapy. Study-wide points: Under photons, naive T cells and diversity fell while effector/memory populations rose. In patients who died, overall survival fell as post-nadir TCR diversity dropped more. After the lymphocyte nadir, photon-treated repertoires showed oligoclonal expansion, especially of CD8+ Temra cells.

As for this clone: Its antigen is currently unknown.

V gave up 4 bases and J gave up 6 bases, with 10 bases separating them. This CDR3 has 13 residues. Germline V CDR1 and CDR2: SGHDT, YYEEEE. The assay was immunoSEQ multiplex PCR, and TCRdb's table has in-frame clones only and misses some. The sample lists over 50,000 clones; about 86% were seen once. The J gene is TRBJ2-2, the V gene TRBV5-6; TRBD1 or TRBD2 may be the D gene (7 bases each). Specimen: peripheral blood, collected from a patient treated with photon-based radiotherapy. This sequence was found in a middle-aged man with gastric cancer. For the CDR3, the DNA is TGTGCCAGCAGCGCAGGGGGGGCCGGGGAGCTGTTTTTT. Translating it yields CASSAGGAGELFF.